The 30 T cell receptor beta chains below were found in one sample sequenced in a study of T cell repertoires in cytomegalovirus infection. No antigen is known for these receptors. TCRdb re-derived calls from the reads in MiXCR, one entry per CDR3 protein. The repertoire includes around 430,000 distinct CDR3 sequences, roughly 42% of them detected once, and around 45% sits in the top ten. The specimen was cultured PBMCs, collected from culture after CMV antigen stimulation. The receptors stem from a human donor in good health (CMV status not recorded). Some clones in this sample may be carry-over from other donors' samples.

The chain carries TRBV4-3 and TRBJ2-7, with D perhaps matching TRBD1 (5 bases). Per germline, CDR1 LGHNA and CDR2 YSLEER. This CDR3 has 13 residues. The V end was cut by 3 bases, the J end by 7 bases, with 13 bases between. The CDR3 loop reads CASSHPGLGEQYF. CDR3 coding DNA: TGCGCCAGCAGCCACCCAGGGTTGGGTGAGCAGTACTTC.

A few counts support this clonotype. V usage is TRBV5-4 and J usage is TRBJ2-7; D might be TRBD1 or TRBD2, each matching 5 bases. Per the germline V gene, CDR1 is SGHNT and CDR2 is YYREEE (reference sequence). The CDR3 spans 14 residues. The V end lost 2 bases, the J end lost 4 bases, and 13 bases lay between the germline ends. The CDR3 DNA reads TGTGCCAGCAGCTTCTGGGGGAGCCAGTACGAGCAGTACTTC. Its translation: CASSFWGSQYEQYF.

This sequence joins TRBV6-1 and TRBJ1-5; no clear D. Germline V gene lookup returns CDR1 MNHNS and CDR2 SASEGT. Trimming left V 4 bases short and J 1 base short, with 11 bases between. The CDR3 has 15 amino acids. The CDR3 DNA follows: TGTGCCAGCAGTGGGTTGGGGAAAAGCAATCAGCCCCAGCATTTT. Protein product: CASSGLGKSNQPQHF.

This clonotype has just a few counts. The V and J genes are TRBV7-8 and TRBJ2-7; 7 bases align to TRBD1. This CDR3 has 14 residues. The trim removed 8 bases at V and 3 bases at J, leaving 10 bases unmatched. Per germline, CDR1 SGHVS and CDR2 FQNEAQ. CDR3 bases: TGTGCCAGCGCGCCCCGTAGGGACAGCTACGAGCAGTACTTC. Amino acids: CASAPRRDSYEQYF. Looking up the rest from reference TRBV7-8 and TRBJ2-7 gives the full variable domain: GAGVSQSPRYKVAKRGQDVALRCDPISGHVSLFWYQQALGQGPEFLTYFQNEAQLDKSGLPSDRFFAERPEGSVSTLKIQRTQQEDSAVYLCASAPRRDSYEQYFGPGTRLTVT.

A few counts support this clonotype. The J gene is TRBJ2-2, the V gene TRBV2; 11 bases are a match to TRBD2. Per the germline V gene, CDR1 is SNHLY and CDR2 is FYNNEI. The CDR3 runs 16 residues. V dropped 5 bases and J dropped 4; count of bases not matched to a gene: 6. This CDR3 reads CASSRFGTSGTGELFF. DNA for the CDR3: TGTGCCAGCAGTAGGTTCGGGACTAGCGGCACCGGGGAGCTGTTTTTT.

This clonotype was counted only a few times. The J gene is TRBJ2-3, the V gene TRBV7-6, with TRBD1 matching 7 bases. After removal of 2 bases from V and 2 bases from J, the junction contained 13 bases not matched to a gene. CDR1 is SGHVS and CDR2 is FNYEAQ in the germline V gene. The CDR3 length is 18 residues. For the CDR3, the DNA is TGTGCCAGCAGCTTAAGGTGGGGAGCACAGGGGACCACAGATACGCAGTATTTT. It encodes CASSLRWGAQGTTDTQYF.

The CDR3 DNA follows: TGTGCCAGCAGTTACTCGAGGCTAGTGGCGCAGTATTTT. Protein sequence: CASSYSRLVAQYF. This chain uses TRBV6-6 with TRBJ2-3; D remains ambiguous. The CDR3 runs 13 residues. Germline V gives CDR1 MNHNY, CDR2 SVGAGI (reference sequence). V dropped 0 bases and J dropped 10 bases, with 11 bases sitting between them.

The rearrangement links TRBV7-6 to TRBJ2-1; 11 nucleotides agree with TRBD2. The ends lost 5 bases at V and 6 bases at J; junction bases unmatched: 15. Germline CDR1 SGHVS, CDR2 FNYEAQ. The CDR3 is made up of 18 amino acids. CDR3 amino acids: CASSPLAGGPSSGNEQFF. Here the CDR3 DNA reads TGTGCCAGCAGCCCCCTAGCGGGAGGCCCCAGCTCTGGCAATGAGCAGTTCTTC.

In this sample, this clonotype turned up a few times. This chain joins TRBV7-2 and TRBJ2-3; 7 nucleotides agree with TRBD2. Looked up from germline, CDR1 is SGHTA and CDR2 is FQGNSA. V was pared by 1 base and J by 8 bases, with 6 bases of the junction left unmatched. This CDR3 has 14 amino acids. In nucleotides, the CDR3 is TGTGCCAGCAGCTTAGTCGGGTCGGGAGGTACGCAGTATTTT. Protein sequence: CASSLVGSGGTQYF.

The V gene is TRBV11-2, the J gene TRBJ2-7; no reliable D call. Germline V gene sequence: CDR1 SGHAT, CDR2 FQNNGV. V lost 1 base and J lost 0, with 13 bases in between. The CDR3 is 16 amino acids. The CDR3 DNA sequence: TGTGCCAGCAGCTTAGGTTACTTTCCACGCTCCTACGAGCAGTACTTC. It yields the protein CASSLGYFPRSYEQYF.

This chain connects TRBV12-3 or TRBV12-4 to TRBJ2-7; TRBD1 aligns across 7 bases. The CDR3 is made up of 15 amino acids. With V trimmed by 2 bases and J by 3 bases, 7 bases remained unmatched. In DNA, the CDR3 is TGTGCCAGCAGTTTACGCCCAGGGGGAGACTACGAGCAGTACTTC. This encodes CASSLRPGGDYEQYF.

This chain connects TRBV7-8 to TRBJ2-3, with 7 bases that match TRBD2. CDR1 is SGHVS and CDR2 is FQNEAQ in the germline V gene. This CDR3 has 13 amino acids. V gave up 8 bases and J gave up 0 bases; unmatched junction bases: 2. The CDR3: CASGLGSTDTQYF. The CDR3 DNA follows: TGTGCCAGCGGACTAGGGAGCACAGATACGCAGTATTTT.

The CDR3 coding sequence is TGTGCCAGCAGCTACAGACGACCGGGGCCCACAACTAATGAAAAACTGTTTTTT. It translates to CASSYRRPGPTTNEKLFF. The genes are TRBV11-3 and TRBJ1-4, with D perhaps matching TRBD1 (5 bases). The CDR3 totals 18 residues. V shed 4 bases and J shed 0 bases, with 18 bases lying between them. Germline V gene lookup returns CDR1 SGHNT and CDR2 YENEEA.

This clonotype was seen a few times. This chain connects TRBV7-8 to TRBJ1-2, with D possibly being TRBD1 (5 bases). Trimming pared 7 bases from V and 6 bases from J, leaving 21 bases between. Per the germline V gene, CDR1 is SGHVS and CDR2 is FQNEAQ. The CDR3 extends over 15 amino acids. The CDR3: CASTATSGMYNGYTF. In DNA, the CDR3 is TGTGCCAGCACCGCTACGTCAGGGATGTATAATGGCTACACCTTC.

This clonotype was seen a handful of times. As DNA, the CDR3 is TGTGCCAGCATGGTGGGGGAAAACACTGAAGCTTTCTTT. Translating gives CASMVGENTEAFF. V gene TRBV6-1 combines with J gene TRBJ1-1; tentative D call: TRBD1 (5 bases). This CDR3 comprises 13 residues. Per the germline V gene, CDR1 is MNHNS and CDR2 is SASEGT. Trimming took off 7 bases at V and 2 bases at J, with 11 bases between the two ends.

V is TRBV7-2 and J is TRBJ1-6; D gene ambiguous. The CDR3 totals 17 residues. V gave up 5 bases and J gave up 0 bases, with 14 bases separating them. CDR1 and CDR2 from the germline V gene are SGHTA and FQGNSA. The CDR3 nucleotides read TGTGCCAGCAGCACTCCGGGCACGGGCTCCTATAATTCACCCCTCCACTTT. Translated, it gives CASSTPGTGSYNSPLHF.

The chain is built from TRBV11-2 and TRBJ2-5; 10 bases map to TRBD2. V lost 2 bases and J lost 1; bases outside the gene matches: 4. Germline V gives CDR1 SGHAT, CDR2 FQNNGV. CDR3 length equals 16 residues. The CDR3 DNA is TGTGCCAGCAGCTTATCACTAGCGGGACGCCAAGAGACCCAGTACTTC. This codes for CASSLSLAGRQETQYF.

The rearrangement uses TRBV20-1 and TRBJ2-5, with D perhaps TRBD2 (5 bases). This CDR3 is built from 14 residues. The ends were cut back, 3 bases at V and 3 bases at J, with 14 bases in the middle. Looked up from germline, CDR1 is DFQATT and CDR2 is SNEGSKA (reference sequence). The CDR3 loop is CSARSSTNEETQYF. The CDR3 DNA reads as TGCAGTGCTAGGTCCTCGACTAACGAAGAGACCCAGTACTTC.

The chain links TRBV27 to TRBJ1-2; D is unclear. This CDR3 is 18 amino acids long. The germline CDR1 and CDR2 sequences are MNHEY and SMNVEV (reference sequence). Trimming took off 5 bases at V and 1 base at J, with 23 bases between the two ends. CDR3 sequence: CASSNTVVLGKVNYGYTF. In DNA, the CDR3 is TGTGCCAGCAGTAATACCGTAGTTCTGGGGAAAGTTAACTATGGCTACACCTTC.

The table lists this clonotype with a few counts. The chain links TRBV7-9 to TRBJ2-1, with 7 nucleotides matching TRBD2. The CDR3 has 14 residues. CDR1 is SEHNR, CDR2 FQNEAQ, per germline (reference sequence). The trim removed 2 bases at V and 5 bases at J, leaving 3 bases unmatched. The CDR3 sequence: CASSLSLADNEQFF. CDR3 bases: TGTGCCAGCAGCTTATCCCTAGCGGACAATGAGCAGTTCTTC.

This rearrangement joins TRBV7-6 to TRBJ1-1; unclear D gene. The CDR3 has 13 amino acids. Per the germline V gene, CDR1 is SGHVS and CDR2 is FNYEAQ. The V end lost 5 bases, the J end lost 3 bases, and 10 bases lay between the germline ends. CDR3 DNA: TGTGCCAGCAGCCCAACTGGTCACACTGAAGCTTTCTTT. Amino acid sequence: CASSPTGHTEAFF.

Points on this clonotype: Since the CDR3 does not end with the conserved phenylalanine or tryptophan, this likely comes from a read error. The genes are TRBV7-6 and TRBJ2-1; possibly TRBD1 for D (5 bases). Trimming pared 1 base from V and 2 bases from J, leaving 9 bases between. The CDR3 totals 15 residues. Germline assignment: CDR1 SGHVS and CDR2 FNYEAQ. The CDR3 loop reads CASSLDQGTYNEQFL. CDR3 DNA sequence: TGTGCCAGCAGCTTAGACCAGGGCACCTACAATGAGCAGTTCCTC.

The sample holds many counts of this clonotype. V gene TRBV11-2 combines with J gene TRBJ1-2; D unresolved. From germline, CDR1 is SGHAT and CDR2 FQNNGV. V lost 4 bases and J 3 bases, leaving 9 bases between the germline ends. This CDR3 has 13 amino acids. CDR3: CASSWSGDYGYTF. The CDR3 coding sequence is TGTGCCAGCAGCTGGTCGGGAGACTATGGCTACACCTTC.

This clonotype was counted only a few times. V is TRBV7-9 and J is TRBJ1-6; D not certain. Germline assignment: CDR1 SEHNR and CDR2 FQNEAQ (reference sequence). The ends were cut back, 5 bases at V and 7 bases at J, with 27 bases in the middle. The CDR3 contains 19 residues. The CDR3 DNA reads TGTGCCAGCAGCCCGAACGGGTTATTGGCGGACTGGGTGAATTCACCCCTCCACTTT. Its translation is CASSPNGLLADWVNSPLHF.

This clonotype was seen ten or more times. The chain uses TRBV7-2 and TRBJ2-5; D is ambiguous. Germline V gene sequence: CDR1 SGHTA, CDR2 FQGNSA. The length of the CDR3 is 13 residues. The V end was cut by 1 base, the J end by 3 bases, with 6 bases between. The CDR3 region has the DNA TGTGCCAGCAGCTTAGAACGGGAAGAGACCCAGTACTTC. It codes for CASSLEREETQYF.

In its sample, this clonotype was seen a few times. The V and J genes are TRBV7-2 and TRBJ1-2, with 8 bases aligning to TRBD1. Trimming at V came to 7 bases and at J to 4 bases, leaving 11 bases not matched to a gene. This CDR3 is 15 amino acids long. CDR1 is SGHTA and CDR2 is FQGNSA in the germline V gene. This CDR3 is CASIPWQGAGYGYTF. In DNA form, the CDR3 reads TGTGCCAGCATCCCATGGCAGGGGGCTGGCTATGGCTACACCTTC.

V gene TRBV12-3 or TRBV12-4 combines with J gene TRBJ1-2; maybe TRBD1 (5 bases). V lost 3 bases, J lost 7 bases, and 12 bases lay in between. The CDR3 has 13 amino acids. The chain's CDR3 is CASSFGAALGYTF. Here the CDR3 DNA reads TGTGCCAGCAGTTTCGGGGCTGCTCTTGGCTACACCTTC.

The chain couples TRBV10-3 to TRBJ1-2, with a weak D call TRBD1 (5 bases). This CDR3 comprises 13 residues. V gave up 4 bases and J gave up 2 bases, with 8 bases separating them. CDR1 is ENHRY and CDR2 is SYGVKD in the germline V gene. The CDR3 protein is CAISVQGNYGYTF. The DNA for the CDR3 is TGTGCCATCAGTGTTCAGGGAAACTATGGCTACACCTTC.

The chain is built from TRBV12-3 or TRBV12-4 and TRBJ2-2, with D perhaps TRBD1 (6 bases). CDR3 length: 16 residues. Trimming shortened V by 2 bases and J by 6 bases, and 16 bases separated the two germline ends. The CDR3 is CASSLSGTRVAGELFF. CDR3 in DNA: TGTGCCAGCAGTTTAAGTGGGACAAGGGTTGCCGGGGAGCTGTTTTTT.

The gene calls are TRBV27 and TRBJ2-3, with D perhaps being TRBD1 or TRBD2 (6 bases each). Looked up from germline, CDR1 is MNHEY and CDR2 is SMNVEV (reference sequence). This CDR3 region has 16 residues. V lost 2 bases, J lost 6 bases, and 18 bases lay in between. The CDR3 nucleotides read TGTGCCAGCAGTTTAGGAGGGGGGCGGACTGTGGATACGCAGTATTTT. Translated: CASSLGGGRTVDTQYF.